This T cell receptor beta chain was sequenced in a study of OX40 agonist ivuxolimab in advanced cancers. Produced via immunoSEQ multiplex PCR; TCRdb's table is partial and in-frame only. The top ten clones hold roughly 2.5% of a sample with about 34,000 clones, roughly 80% of them seen once. Per germline, CDR1 SGHRS and CDR2 YFSETQ. Trimming removed 4 bases at V and 4 bases at J, with 21 bases between. The CDR3 length is 17 residues. The chain combines TRBV5-1 with TRBJ2-1; D might be TRBD2 (5 bases). This sequence was found in an adult with an advanced solid tumor such as melanoma, head and neck, liver or kidney cancer. The specimen comprised CD4+ or CD8+ T cells sorted from blood, sampled in a trial of the OX40 agonist ivuxolimab. Written as DNA, the CDR3 is TGCGCCAGCAGCGCGAGCCTCCTAGCCCGAGGTTACAATGAGCAGTTCTTC. Encoded protein: CASSASLLARGYNEQFF.